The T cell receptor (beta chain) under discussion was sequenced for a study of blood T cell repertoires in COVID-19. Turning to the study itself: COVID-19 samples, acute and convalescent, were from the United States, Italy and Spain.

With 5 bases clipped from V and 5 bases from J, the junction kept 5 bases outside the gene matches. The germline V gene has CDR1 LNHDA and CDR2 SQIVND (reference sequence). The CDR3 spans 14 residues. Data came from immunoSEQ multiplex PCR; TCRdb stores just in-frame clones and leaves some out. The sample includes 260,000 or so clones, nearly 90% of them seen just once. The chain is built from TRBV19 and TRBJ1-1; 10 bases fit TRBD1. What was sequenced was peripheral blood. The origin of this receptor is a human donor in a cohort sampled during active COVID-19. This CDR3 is CASSWTGGDTEAFF. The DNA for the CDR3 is TGTGCCAGTAGTTGGACAGGGGGAGATACTGAAGCTTTCTTT.